Listed below are T cell receptor beta chains from one sample, sequenced in a study of CDR3 diversity in severe acne. TCRdb itself ran the PCR reads through MiXCR, one entry per CDR3 protein. The repertoire has some 84,000 distinct CDR3 sequences, under 60% of them found once; the top ten carry approximately 14%. Sequenced sample: blood. All receptors come from a male donor in good health, without acne. Both conserved end residues are part of each CDR3. The order of the fields is clone size, J gene, V gene, CDR3 protein. The listing skips clone size in some rows; elsewhere it reads once, few, many or a size class.

many	TRBJ1-1	TRBV19	CARPGTAGEKAEAFF
few	TRBJ1-2	TRBV19	CASSYDIPYGYTF
-	TRBJ1-2	TRBV4-1	CASSQGSTGGNYGYTF
-	TRBJ1-5	TRBV2	CASKGQGSFQPQHF
many	TRBJ1-2	TRBV28	CASSLRLGYGYTF
-	TRBJ2-3	TRBV5-1	CASSWETGRADTQYF
-	TRBJ2-7	TRBV10-3	CASSEVIDGSYEQYF
-	TRBJ1-5	TRBV5-1	CASSSGGVGQPQHF
-	TRBJ2-5	TRBV12-3/TRBV12-4	CASSSSRTGGSETQYF
-	TRBJ2-1	TRBV7-6	CASSFRTSGDNEQFF
-	TRBJ2-7	TRBV15	CATSRGDRDLLYF
-	TRBJ1-2	TRBV30	CAWNRGRVYDYGYTF
-	TRBJ1-1	TRBV7-8	CASSLDRDRVGTEAFF